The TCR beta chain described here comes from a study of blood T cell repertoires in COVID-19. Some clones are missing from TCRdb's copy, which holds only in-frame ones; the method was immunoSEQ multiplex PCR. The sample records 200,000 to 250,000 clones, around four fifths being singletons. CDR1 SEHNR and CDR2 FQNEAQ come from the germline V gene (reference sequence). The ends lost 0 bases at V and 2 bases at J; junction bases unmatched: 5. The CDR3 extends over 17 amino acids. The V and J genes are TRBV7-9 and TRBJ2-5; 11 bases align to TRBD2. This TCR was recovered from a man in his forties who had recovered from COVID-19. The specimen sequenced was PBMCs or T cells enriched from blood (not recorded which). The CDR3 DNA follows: TGTGCCAGCAGCTTAGCGGCGACTAGCGGGGCTCAAGAGACCCAGTACTTC. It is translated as CASSLAATSGAQETQYF.